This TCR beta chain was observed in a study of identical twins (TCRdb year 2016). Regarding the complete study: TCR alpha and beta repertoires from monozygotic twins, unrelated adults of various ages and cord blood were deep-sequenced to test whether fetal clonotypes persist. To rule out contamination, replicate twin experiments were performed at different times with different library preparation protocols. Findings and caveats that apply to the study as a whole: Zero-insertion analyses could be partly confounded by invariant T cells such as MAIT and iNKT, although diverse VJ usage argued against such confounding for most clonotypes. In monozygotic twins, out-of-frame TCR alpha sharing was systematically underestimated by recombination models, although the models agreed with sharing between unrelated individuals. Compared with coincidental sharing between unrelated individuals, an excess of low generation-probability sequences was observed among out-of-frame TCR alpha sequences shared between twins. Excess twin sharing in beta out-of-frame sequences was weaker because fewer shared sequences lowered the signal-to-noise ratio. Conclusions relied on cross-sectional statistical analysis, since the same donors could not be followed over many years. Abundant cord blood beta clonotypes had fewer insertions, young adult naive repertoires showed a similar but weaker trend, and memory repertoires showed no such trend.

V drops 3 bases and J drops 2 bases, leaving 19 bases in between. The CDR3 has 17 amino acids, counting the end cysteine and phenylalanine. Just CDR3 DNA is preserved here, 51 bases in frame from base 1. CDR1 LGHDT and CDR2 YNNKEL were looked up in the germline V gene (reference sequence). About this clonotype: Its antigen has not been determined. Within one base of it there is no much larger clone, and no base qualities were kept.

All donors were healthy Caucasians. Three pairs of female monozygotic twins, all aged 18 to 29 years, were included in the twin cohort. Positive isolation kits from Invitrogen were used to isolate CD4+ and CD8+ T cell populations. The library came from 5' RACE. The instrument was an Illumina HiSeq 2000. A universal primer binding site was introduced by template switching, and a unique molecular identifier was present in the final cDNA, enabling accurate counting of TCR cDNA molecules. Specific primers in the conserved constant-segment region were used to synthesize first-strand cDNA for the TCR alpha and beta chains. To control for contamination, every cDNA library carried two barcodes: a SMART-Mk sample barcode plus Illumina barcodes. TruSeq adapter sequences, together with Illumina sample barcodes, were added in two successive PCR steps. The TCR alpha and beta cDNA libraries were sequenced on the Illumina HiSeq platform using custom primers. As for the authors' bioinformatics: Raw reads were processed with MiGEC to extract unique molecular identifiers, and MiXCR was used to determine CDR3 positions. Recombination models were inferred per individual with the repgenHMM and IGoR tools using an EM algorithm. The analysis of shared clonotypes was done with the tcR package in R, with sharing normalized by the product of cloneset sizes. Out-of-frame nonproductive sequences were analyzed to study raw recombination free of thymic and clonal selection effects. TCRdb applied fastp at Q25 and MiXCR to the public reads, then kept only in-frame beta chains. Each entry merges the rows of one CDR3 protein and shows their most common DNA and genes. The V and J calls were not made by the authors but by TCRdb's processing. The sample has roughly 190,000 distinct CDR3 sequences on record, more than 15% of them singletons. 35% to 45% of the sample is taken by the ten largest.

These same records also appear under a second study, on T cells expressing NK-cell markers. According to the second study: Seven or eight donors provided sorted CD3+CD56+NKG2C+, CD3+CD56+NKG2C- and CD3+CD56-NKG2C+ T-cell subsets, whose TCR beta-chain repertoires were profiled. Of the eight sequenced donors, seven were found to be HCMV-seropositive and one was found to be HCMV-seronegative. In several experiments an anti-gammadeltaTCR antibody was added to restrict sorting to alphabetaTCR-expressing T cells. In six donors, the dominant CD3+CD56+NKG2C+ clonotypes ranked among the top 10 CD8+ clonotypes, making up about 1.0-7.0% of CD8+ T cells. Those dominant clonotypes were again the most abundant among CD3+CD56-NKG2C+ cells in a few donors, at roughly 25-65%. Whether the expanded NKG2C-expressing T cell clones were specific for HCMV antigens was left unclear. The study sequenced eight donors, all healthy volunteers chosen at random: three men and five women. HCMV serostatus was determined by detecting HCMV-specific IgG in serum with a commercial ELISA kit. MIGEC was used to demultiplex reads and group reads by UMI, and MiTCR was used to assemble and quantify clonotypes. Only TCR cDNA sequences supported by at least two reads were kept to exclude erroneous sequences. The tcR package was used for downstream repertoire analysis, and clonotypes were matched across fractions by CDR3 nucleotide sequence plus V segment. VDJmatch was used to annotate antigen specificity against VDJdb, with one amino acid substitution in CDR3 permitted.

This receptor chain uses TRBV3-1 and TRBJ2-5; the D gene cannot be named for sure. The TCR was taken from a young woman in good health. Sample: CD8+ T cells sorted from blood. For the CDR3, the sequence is CASSQSALTAAQETQYF. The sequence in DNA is TGTGCCAGCAGCCAGTCAGCATTGACGGCGGCGCAAGAGACCCAGTACTTC.